The 20 T cell receptor beta chains below all came from one sample that was sequenced in a study of blood T cell repertoires in COVID-19. Sequencing used immunoSEQ multiplex PCR; TCRdb keeps in-frame clones, though not all of them. Of about 170,000 clones listed, roughly 88% are singletons. The sample was peripheral blood. The origin of the receptors is a man aged 60 to 69 who had recovered from COVID-19.

This sequence joins TRBV7-9 and TRBJ1-3; 9 bases match TRBD1. Germline CDR1 reads SEHNR; CDR2 reads FQNEAQ (reference sequence). The CDR3 has 16 amino acids. Trimming took 5 bases from V and 4 from J; bases not matched to a gene: 9. CDR3 sequence reads: CASSKQGASFGNTIYF. CDR3 sequence (DNA): TGTGCCAGCAGCAAACAGGGGGCGTCTTTCGGAAACACCATATATTTT.

The V and J genes are TRBV6-1 and TRBJ2-5, with 8 bases aligning to TRBD1. This CDR3 region has 15 residues. Germline CDR1 and CDR2: MNHNS and SASEGT. The junction had 6 bases not matched to a gene; V was cut back by 3 bases and J by 3 bases. CDR3 coding DNA: TGTGCCAGCAGTGATCAAGGGACAGGAAAAGAGACCCAGTACTTC. It yields the protein CASSDQGTGKETQYF.

CDR3 residues: CASSQATGSNEKLFF. The CDR3 DNA reads TGTGCCAGCAGCCAAGCGACAGGGAGTAATGAAAAACTGTTTTTT. The chain links TRBV4-2 to TRBJ1-4; 7 bases map to TRBD1. With 1 base clipped from V and 4 bases from J, the junction kept 3 bases outside the gene matches. The CDR3 contains 15 residues. Looked up from germline, CDR1 is LGHNA and CDR2 is YNFKEQ.

V gene TRBV10-3 combines with J gene TRBJ1-1; D is undetermined. Trimming took 10 bases from V and 1 from J, leaving 10 bases between them. Germline loops: CDR1 ENHRY, CDR2 SYGVKD. CDR3 length: 12 residues. The CDR3 nucleotides are TGTGCCAGCTTCTCCGGGAACACTGAAGCTTTCTTT. It specifies CASFSGNTEAFF.

The rearrangement uses TRBV7-9 and TRBJ1-1; 7 bases map to TRBD1. Germline V CDR1 and CDR2: SEHNR, FQNEAQ (reference sequence). J gave up 1 base and V 1 base, and 3 bases lay outside the gene matches. The CDR3 extends over 15 amino acids. Here the CDR3 reads CASSLDYRGNTEAFF. Here the CDR3 DNA reads TGTGCCAGCAGCTTAGACTACAGGGGGAACACTGAAGCTTTCTTT.

A word on this clone: Other DNA sequences in the same sample also yield this CDR3. This chain links TRBV7-9 with TRBJ1-4; the D gene is possibly TRBD1 (5 bases). V was trimmed by 2 bases and J by 8 bases, leaving 6 bases between them. The germline gives CDR1 SEHNR, CDR2 FQNEAQ (reference sequence). This CDR3 is built from 12 residues. As DNA, the CDR3 is TGTGCCAGCAGCTTAAGGGGCGAAAAACTGTTTTTT. Encoded protein: CASSLRGEKLFF. The full variable domain, in which reference TRBV7-9 and TRBJ1-4 provide the parts outside the CDR3, is DTGVSQNPRHKITKRGQNVTFRCDPISEHNRLYWYRQTLGQGPEFLTYFQNEAQLEKSRLLSDRFSAERPKGSFSTLEIQRTEQGDSAMYLCASSLRGEKLFFGSGTQLSVL.

V is TRBV4-2 and J is TRBJ2-3; 11 positions agree with TRBD2. Per the germline V gene, CDR1 is LGHNA and CDR2 is YNFKEQ. CDR3 length: 15 residues. Trimming at V came to 5 bases and at J to 1 base, leaving 2 bases not matched to a gene. The CDR3 loop reads CASSATSGGTDTQYF. The DNA for the CDR3 is TGTGCCAGCAGCGCGACTAGCGGGGGCACAGATACGCAGTATTTT.

This chain connects TRBV21-1 to TRBJ2-3; the table's TRBD1 call for D was not verified on the DNA. TRBV21-1 is an annotated pseudogene. The CDR3 contains 17 residues. CDR3 in DNA: TGTGCCAGCAGCAAAGCTGGGACAGGGGGTCATAAGGATACGCAGTATTTT. Protein product: CASSKAGTGGHKDTQYF.

The chain combines TRBV7-3 with TRBJ2-7, with a possible D match to TRBD1 (5 bases). Trimming took off 2 bases at V and 3 bases at J, with 8 bases between the two ends. Germline loops: CDR1 SGHTA, CDR2 FQGTGA. This CDR3 region has 13 residues. The CDR3 region has the DNA TGTGCCAGCAGCTTAGACAGTAACTACGAGCAGTACTTC. Translating it yields CASSLDSNYEQYF. The full variable domain, in which reference TRBV7-3 and TRBJ2-7 provide the parts outside the CDR3, is GAGVSQTPSNKVTEKGKYVELRCDPISGHTALYWYRQSLGQGPEFLIYFQGTGAADDSGLPNDRFFAVRPEGSVSTLKIQRTERGDSAVYLCASSLDSNYEQYFGPGTRLTVT.

CDR3 bases: TGTGCCAGCAGCCAAGATCTAAGTATTCTAGGGGGATCCACCATATATTTT. Translation: CASSQDLSILGGSTIYF. The rearrangement links TRBV3-1 (or the pseudogene TRBV3-2) to TRBJ1-3, with TRBD1 as a possible D gene (6 bases). Trimming removed 0 bases at V and 9 bases at J, with 21 bases between. CDR1 LGHDT and CDR2 YNNKEL come from the germline V gene (reference sequence). The CDR3 loop spans 17 amino acids.

The genes are TRBV10-3 and TRBJ1-2, with D possibly TRBD1 on 6 matching bases. This CDR3 contains 14 residues. Germline CDR1 reads ENHRY; CDR2 reads SYGVKD. Trimming removed 6 bases from V and 7 bases from J, with 18 bases in between. CDR3 region: CAISPGTQEGGYTF. The CDR3 nucleotides are TGTGCCATCAGCCCCGGGACACAAGAGGGTGGCTACACCTTC.

The J gene is TRBJ1-5, the V gene TRBV6-5, with D possibly being TRBD1 (6 bases). With 6 bases removed from V and 7 bases from J, the gap between germline ends came to 16 bases. Germline loops: CDR1 MNHEY, CDR2 SVGAGI. The CDR3 has 14 amino acids. CDR3 amino acids: CASRGTQGSQPQHF. DNA of the CDR3: TGTGCCAGCAGGGGCACACAGGGAAGCCAGCCCCAGCATTTT.

The V and J genes are TRBV2 and TRBJ2-3, with TRBD1 identical over 8 bases. The length of the CDR3 is 14 residues. Germline loops: CDR1 SNHLY, CDR2 FYNNEI. V dropped 4 bases and J dropped 2; count of bases not matched to a gene: 2. The CDR3 protein is CASSGDRHTDTQYF. The CDR3 DNA sequence: TGTGCCAGCAGTGGGGACAGGCACACAGATACGCAGTATTTT.

The gene calls are TRBV5-5 and TRBJ2-6, with 11 bases identical to TRBD1. Germline trimming cut 4 bases from V and 4 bases from J; bases unmatched to any gene: 7. The germline V gene has CDR1 SGHKS and CDR2 YYEKEE (reference sequence). This CDR3 is built from 17 residues. The CDR3 loop reads CASSPDRGLAGANVLTF. DNA for the CDR3: TGTGCCAGCAGCCCGGACAGGGGGCTAGCCGGGGCCAACGTCCTGACTTTC.

This clone occurred once. The V gene is TRBV5-6, the J gene TRBJ1-1, with 10 bases matching TRBD1. J gave up 3 bases and V 2 bases, and 4 bases lay outside the gene matches. CDR1 is SGHDT, CDR2 YYEEEE, per germline. The length of the CDR3 is 15 residues. CDR3 loop: CASSLWDRGYTEAFF. In nucleotides, the CDR3 is TGTGCCAGCAGCTTATGGGACAGGGGATACACTGAAGCTTTCTTT.

The chain couples TRBV2 to TRBJ1-6; D might be TRBD1 (6 bases). CDR1 is SNHLY and CDR2 is FYNNEI in the germline V gene. The CDR3 consists of 18 residues. Trimming cost V 9 bases and J 1 base, with 22 bases left between them. The CDR3 bases are TGTGCCAGTGCCCGTGGACAGCGAAGAGTGTCCTATAATTCACCCCTCCACTTT. Translating it yields CASARGQRRVSYNSPLHF.

The chain carries TRBV6-5 and TRBJ1-2; 10 positions agree with TRBD1. This CDR3 region has 14 residues. The germline CDR1 and CDR2 sequences are MNHEY and SVGAGI. Trimming cost V 6 bases and J 6 bases; bases outside gene matches: 7. As DNA, the CDR3 is TGTGCCAGCAGGCCGGGGACAGGGGTCGATGGCTACACCTTC. Its protein is CASRPGTGVDGYTF.

The chain employs TRBV7-2 and TRBJ1-1, with D possibly TRBD1 on 6 matching bases. Germline V gene sequence: CDR1 SGHTA, CDR2 FQGNSA. The V end lost 7 bases, the J end lost 1 base, and 13 bases lay between the germline ends. The CDR3 has 14 amino acids. The CDR3 is CASTQGPTNTEAFF. The CDR3 region has the DNA TGTGCCAGCACACAGGGACCTACGAACACTGAAGCTTTCTTT.

The chain links TRBV7-2 to TRBJ1-2, with D possibly matching TRBD1 (6 bases). Looked up from germline, CDR1 is SGHTA and CDR2 is FQGNSA. CDR3 length: 15 residues. The V end lost 5 bases, the J end lost 8 bases, and 21 bases lay between the germline ends. The CDR3 here is CASSQKTAGATGYTF. DNA of the CDR3: TGTGCCAGCAGCCAAAAGACCGCAGGGGCTACGGGCTACACCTTC.

This clone is a singleton in its sample. The chain has TRBV11-2 and TRBJ2-6, with D possibly TRBD1 on 6 matching bases. V was trimmed by 11 bases and J by 0 bases, leaving 8 bases between them. CDR1 is SGHAT and CDR2 is FQNNGV in the germline V gene. The CDR3 is 13 residues long. CDR3 residues: CAGGISGANVLTF. CDR3 coding DNA: TGTGCCGGGGGCATCTCTGGGGCCAACGTCCTGACTTTC.